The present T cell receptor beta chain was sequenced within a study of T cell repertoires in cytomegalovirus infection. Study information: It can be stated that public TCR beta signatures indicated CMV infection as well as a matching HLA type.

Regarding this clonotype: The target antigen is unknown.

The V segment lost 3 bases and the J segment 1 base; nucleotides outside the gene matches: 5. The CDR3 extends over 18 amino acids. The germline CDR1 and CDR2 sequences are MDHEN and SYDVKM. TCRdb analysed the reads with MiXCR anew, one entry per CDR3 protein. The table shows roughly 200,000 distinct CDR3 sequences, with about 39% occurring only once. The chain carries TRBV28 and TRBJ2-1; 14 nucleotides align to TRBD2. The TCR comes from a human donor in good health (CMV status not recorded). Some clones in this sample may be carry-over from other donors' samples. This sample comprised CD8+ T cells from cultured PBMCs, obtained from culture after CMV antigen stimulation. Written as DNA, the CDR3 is TGTGCCAGCAGTTTTCTTGGGACTAGCGGGAGATCCTACAATGAGCAGTTCTTC. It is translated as CASSFLGTSGRSYNEQFF.